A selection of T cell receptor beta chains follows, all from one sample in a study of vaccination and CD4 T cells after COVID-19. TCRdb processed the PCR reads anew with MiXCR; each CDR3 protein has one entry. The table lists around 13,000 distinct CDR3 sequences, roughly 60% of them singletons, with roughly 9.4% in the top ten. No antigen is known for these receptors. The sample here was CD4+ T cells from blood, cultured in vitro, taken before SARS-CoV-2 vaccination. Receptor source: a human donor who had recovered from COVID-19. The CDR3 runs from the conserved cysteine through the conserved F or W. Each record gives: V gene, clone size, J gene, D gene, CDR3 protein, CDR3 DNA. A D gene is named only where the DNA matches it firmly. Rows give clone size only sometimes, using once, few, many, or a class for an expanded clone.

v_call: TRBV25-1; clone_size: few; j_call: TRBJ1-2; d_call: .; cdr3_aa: CASSEPGLDGYTF; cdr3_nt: TGTGCCAGCAGTGAACCAGGGTTGGATGGCTACACCTTC
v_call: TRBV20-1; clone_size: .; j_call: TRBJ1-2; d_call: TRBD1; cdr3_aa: CSASTGGGYGYTF; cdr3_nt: TGCAGTGCCTCGACAGGGGGCGGCTATGGCTACACCTTC
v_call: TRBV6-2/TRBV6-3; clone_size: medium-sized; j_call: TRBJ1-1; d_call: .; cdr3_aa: CASTARQSMNTEAFF; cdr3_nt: TGTGCCAGCACCGCTCGACAGAGCATGAACACTGAAGCTTTCTTT
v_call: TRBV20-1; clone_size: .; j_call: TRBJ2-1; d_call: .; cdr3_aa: CSAGLGGTSYNEQFF; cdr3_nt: TGCAGTGCGGGCCTGGGAGGTACCTCCTACAATGAGCAGTTCTTC
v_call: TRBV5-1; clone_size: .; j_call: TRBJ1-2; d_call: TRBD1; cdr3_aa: CASSLGFTGGDYGYTF; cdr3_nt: TGCGCCAGCAGCTTGGGGTTTACAGGGGGCGACTATGGCTACACCTTC
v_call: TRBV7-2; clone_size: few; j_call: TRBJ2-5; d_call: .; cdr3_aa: CASSLGRSGSGQETQYF; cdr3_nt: TGTGCCAGCAGCTTAGGCAGGTCGGGGAGCGGCCAAGAGACCCAGTACTTC
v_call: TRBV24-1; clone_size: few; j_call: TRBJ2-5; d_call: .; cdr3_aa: CATSDYRLGETQYF; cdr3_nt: TGTGCCACCAGTGATTACAGGCTCGGAGAGACCCAGTACTTC
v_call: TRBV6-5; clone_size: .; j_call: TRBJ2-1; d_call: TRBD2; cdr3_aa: CASSYVRTAGTSGYNEQFF; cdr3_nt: TGTGCCAGCAGTTACGTGAGGACGGCGGGGACTAGCGGCTACAATGAGCAGTTCTTC
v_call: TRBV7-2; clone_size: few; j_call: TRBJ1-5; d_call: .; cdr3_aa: CASSLSAGYQPQHF; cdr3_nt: TGTGCCAGCAGCCTCTCGGCTGGGTATCAGCCCCAGCATTTT
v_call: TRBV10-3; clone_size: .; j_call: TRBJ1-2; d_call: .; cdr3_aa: CAISDGAHGYTF; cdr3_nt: TGTGCCATCAGTGACGGGGCTCATGGCTACACCTTC
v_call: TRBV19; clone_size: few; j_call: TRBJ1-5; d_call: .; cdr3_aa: CASSMGRASNQPQHF; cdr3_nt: TGTGCCAGTAGTATGGGGAGAGCCAGCAATCAGCCCCAGCATTTT
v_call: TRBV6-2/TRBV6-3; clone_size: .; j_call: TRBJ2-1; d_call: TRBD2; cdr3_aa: CASSYSPSGLLYNEQFF; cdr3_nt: TGTGCCAGCAGTTACTCGCCTAGCGGCCTTCTCTACAATGAGCAGTTCTTC
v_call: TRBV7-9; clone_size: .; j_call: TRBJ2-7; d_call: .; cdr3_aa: CASSVNTYEQYF; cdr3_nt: TGTGCCAGCAGCGTAAACACATACGAGCAGTACTTC
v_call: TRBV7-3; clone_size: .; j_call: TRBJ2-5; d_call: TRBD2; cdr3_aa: CASSLTAGTTQETQYF; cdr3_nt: TGTGCCAGCAGCTTAACAGCCGGGACTACCCAAGAGACCCAGTACTTC
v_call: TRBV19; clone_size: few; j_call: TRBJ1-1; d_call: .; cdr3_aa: CASSIRGVNTEAFF; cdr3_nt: TGTGCCAGTAGTATCCGGGGGGTTAACACTGAAGCTTTCTTT
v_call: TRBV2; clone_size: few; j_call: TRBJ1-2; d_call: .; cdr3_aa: CASSVGIHYGYTF; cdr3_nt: TGTGCCAGCAGTGTAGGGATTCACTATGGCTACACCTTC
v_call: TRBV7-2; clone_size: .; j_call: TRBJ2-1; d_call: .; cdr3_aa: CASSLVFDYYNEQFF; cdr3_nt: TGTGCCAGCAGCTTAGTTTTCGACTACTACAATGAGCAGTTCTTC